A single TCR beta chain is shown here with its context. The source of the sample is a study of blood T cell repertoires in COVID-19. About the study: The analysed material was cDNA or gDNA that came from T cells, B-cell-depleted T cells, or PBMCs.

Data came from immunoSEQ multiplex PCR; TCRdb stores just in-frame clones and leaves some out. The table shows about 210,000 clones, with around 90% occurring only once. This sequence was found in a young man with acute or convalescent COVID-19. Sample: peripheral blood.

The CDR3 DNA is TGTGCCAGCAGTTATTACTACGAGCAGTACTTC. Translating gives CASSYYYEQYF. The chain has TRBV6-5 and TRBJ2-7; D gene unclear. Deletions cut 3 bases from V and 3 bases from J, with 3 bases between. CDR1 is MNHEY and CDR2 is SVGAGI in the germline V gene. The CDR3 sequence is 11 residues long.